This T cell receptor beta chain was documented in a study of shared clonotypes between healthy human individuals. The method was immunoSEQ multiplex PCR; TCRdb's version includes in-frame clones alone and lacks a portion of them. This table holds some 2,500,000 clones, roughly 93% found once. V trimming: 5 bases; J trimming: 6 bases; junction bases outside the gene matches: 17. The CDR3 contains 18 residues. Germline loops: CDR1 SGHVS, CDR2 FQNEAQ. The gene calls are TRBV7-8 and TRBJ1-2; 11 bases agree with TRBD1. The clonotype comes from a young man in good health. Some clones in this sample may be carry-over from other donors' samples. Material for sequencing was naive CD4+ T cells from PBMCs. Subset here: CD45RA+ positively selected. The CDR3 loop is CASSASPTPGQGAHGYTF. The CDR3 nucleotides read TGTGCCAGCAGCGCCTCCCCCACACCAGGACAGGGGGCCCATGGCTACACCTTC.